Below, one TCR beta chain is given with its context. This record belongs to a study of pediatric ulcerative colitis. CDR3 length equals 15 residues. Losses at the gene ends were 5 bases for V and 6 bases for J; bases not matched to a gene: 9. Germline loops: CDR1 MNHEY, CDR2 SVGAGI. Libraries were prepared by immunoSEQ multiplex PCR; TCRdb keeps only in-frame clonotypes and omits some of them. The sample consists of tens of thousands of clones, over 65% of them appearing once. Sequencing was carried out using blood. This rearrangement joins TRBV6-5 to TRBJ2-7, with 11 bases fitting TRBD2. This TCR was sampled from a boy between 10 and 17 years old with moderate ulcerative colitis. The chain's CDR3 is CASSNLAGGYGEQYF. Written as DNA, the CDR3 is TGTGCCAGCAGTAACCTAGCGGGAGGATACGGCGAGCAGTACTTC.